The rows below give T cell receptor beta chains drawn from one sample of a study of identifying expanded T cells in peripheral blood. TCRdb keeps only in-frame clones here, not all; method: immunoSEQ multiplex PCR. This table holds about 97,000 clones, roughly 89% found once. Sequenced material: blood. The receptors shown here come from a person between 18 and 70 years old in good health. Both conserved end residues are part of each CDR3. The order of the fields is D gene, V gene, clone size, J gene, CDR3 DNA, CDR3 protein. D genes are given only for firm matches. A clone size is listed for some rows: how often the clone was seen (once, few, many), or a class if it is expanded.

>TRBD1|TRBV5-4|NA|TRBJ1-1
TGTGCCAGCAGCTTGGGCTTAATTGCGACAGGGGGCAGGAAAACTGAAGCTTTCTTT
CASSLGLIATGGRKTEAFF
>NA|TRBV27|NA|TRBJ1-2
TGTGCCAGCAGTTTGGGGGGTGGGCGAAAGGGCTACACCTTC
CASSLGGGRKGYTF
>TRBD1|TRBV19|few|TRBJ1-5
TGTGCCAGTAGTACGTATCCGGGACAGGGGGAGGGACAGCCCCAGCATTTT
CASSTYPGQGEGQPQHF
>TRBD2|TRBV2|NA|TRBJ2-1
TGTGCCAGCAGTTGGGCGCGAGCGGGGGGCGTCGACAATGAGCAGTTCTTC
CASSWARAGGVDNEQFF
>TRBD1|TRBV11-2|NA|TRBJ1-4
TGTGCCAGCAGCCCCGGGACAGGGATCCTGTTTTTT
CASSPGTGILFF
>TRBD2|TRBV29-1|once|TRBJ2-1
TGCAGCGTTGAAAATTGGGGGGGGCAGTTCTTC
CSVENWGGQFF
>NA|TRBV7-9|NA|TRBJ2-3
TGTGCCAGCAGCTTCGGACTCTCCACAGATACGCAGTATTTT
CASSFGLSTDTQYF
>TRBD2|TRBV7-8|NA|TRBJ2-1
TGTGCCAGCACCGGCTGGGGGGGACTCTACAATGAGCAGTTCTTC
CASTGWGGLYNEQFF
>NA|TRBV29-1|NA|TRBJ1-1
TGCAGCGTTGAAGGGGGGCTACTAGTCACTGAAGCTTTCTTT
CSVEGGLLVTEAFF
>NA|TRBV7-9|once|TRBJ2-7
TGTGCCAGCAGCCCGCCTGGGCAGGTCGAGCAGTACTTC
CASSPPGQVEQYF
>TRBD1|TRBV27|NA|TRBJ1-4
TGTGCCAGCAGTACCTACAGGGGGCGAAGGGAAAAACTGTTTTTT
CASSTYRGRREKLFF
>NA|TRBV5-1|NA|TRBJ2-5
TGCGCCAGCAGCTTGTCGGGCGGGAACCTCCCAGAGACCCAGTACTTC
CASSLSGGNLPETQYF